This record concerns one T cell receptor (beta chain) sequence. In the study's own analysis: Amplification of reference gene primers provided the estimated nucleated cell counts. The assay was immunoSEQ multiplex PCR, and TCRdb's table has in-frame clones only and misses some. Clone size and the V and J calls come from that table; the DNA yielded D and trimming. The table lists a few hundred thousand clones, about 93% of them singletons. This entry belongs to a study of blood T cell repertoires in COVID-19. On the study more broadly: Acute and convalescent COVID-19 specimens originated in the United States, Italy and Spain. T cells, B-cell-depleted T cells, or PBMCs provided the cDNA or gDNA that served as material.

Germline assignment: CDR1 SGHRS and CDR2 YFSETQ. Trimming cost V 4 bases and J 9 bases, with 20 bases left between them. The CDR3 has 15 residues. Patients from Seattle were sampled longitudinally, starting during active infection. Material: peripheral blood. The clonotype was recovered from a woman between 25 and 40 years old with COVID-19, enrolled during active disease. V usage is TRBV5-1 and J usage is TRBJ2-1; TRBD2 is a possible D gene (6 bases). CDR3 DNA: TGCGCCAGCAGCCCCTTGGGCGGGATGGGGGGTGAGCAGTTCTTC. Translating it yields CASSPLGGMGGEQFF.